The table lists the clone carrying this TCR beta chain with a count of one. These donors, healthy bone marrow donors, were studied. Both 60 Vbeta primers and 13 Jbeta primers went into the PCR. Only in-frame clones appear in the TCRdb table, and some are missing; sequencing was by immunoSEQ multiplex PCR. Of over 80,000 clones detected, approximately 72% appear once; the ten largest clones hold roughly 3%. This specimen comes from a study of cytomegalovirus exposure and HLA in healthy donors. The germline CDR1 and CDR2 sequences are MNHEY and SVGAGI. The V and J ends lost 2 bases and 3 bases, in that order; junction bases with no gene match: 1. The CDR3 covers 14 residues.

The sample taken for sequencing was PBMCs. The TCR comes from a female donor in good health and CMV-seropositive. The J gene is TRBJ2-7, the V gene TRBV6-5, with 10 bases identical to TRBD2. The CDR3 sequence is CASSYGLAVYEQYF. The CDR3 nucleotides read TGTGCCAGCAGTTACGGACTAGCGGTCTACGAGCAGTACTTC.